The present T cell receptor beta chain was sequenced within a study of blood T cell repertoires in COVID-19. Background on the study: Sites in the United States, Italy and Spain provided acute and convalescent COVID-19 samples. Sample material is recorded as cDNA or gDNA derived from T cells, B-cell-depleted T cells, or PBMCs.

J gave up 4 bases and V 5 bases, and 6 bases lay outside the gene matches. There are 15 residues in the CDR3. Germline loops: CDR1 SEHNR, CDR2 FQNEAQ (reference sequence). During active infection, Seattle patients enrolled and were then monitored through disease. Original handling: Estimation of nucleated cell counts was performed using reference gene primer amplification. Here immunoSEQ multiplex PCR was the method, and the copy in TCRdb shows in-frame clones only, minus some. The V and J calls and clone size come from that table; D and trimming were worked out from the DNA. This repertoire shows about 260,000 clones, 88% found once; its top ten account for about 11%.

Sequenced input: peripheral blood. This clonotype was obtained from a woman aged 30 to 39 with COVID-19, enrolled during active disease. The J gene is TRBJ2-1, the V gene TRBV7-9; 9 bases line up with TRBD1. The chain's CDR3 is CASSNGQGTYNEQFF. The CDR3 bases are TGTGCCAGCAGCAACGGACAGGGGACTTACAATGAGCAGTTCTTC.